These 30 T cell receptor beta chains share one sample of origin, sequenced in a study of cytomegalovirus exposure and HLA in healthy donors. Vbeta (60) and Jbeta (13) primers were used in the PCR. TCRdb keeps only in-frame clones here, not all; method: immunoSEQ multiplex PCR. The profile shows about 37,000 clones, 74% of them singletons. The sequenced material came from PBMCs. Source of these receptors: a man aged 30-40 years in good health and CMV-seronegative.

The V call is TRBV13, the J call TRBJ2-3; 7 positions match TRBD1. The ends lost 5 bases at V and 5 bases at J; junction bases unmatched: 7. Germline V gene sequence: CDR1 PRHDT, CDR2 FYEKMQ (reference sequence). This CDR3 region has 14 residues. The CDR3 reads CASSLQGTGDTQYF. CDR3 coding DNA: TGTGCCAGCAGCCTACAGGGGACGGGAGATACGCAGTATTTT.

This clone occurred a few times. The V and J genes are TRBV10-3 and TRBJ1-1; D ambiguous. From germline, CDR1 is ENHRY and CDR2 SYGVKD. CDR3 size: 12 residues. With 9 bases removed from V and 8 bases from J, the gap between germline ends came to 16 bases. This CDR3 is CAIARVVEEAFF. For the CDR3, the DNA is TGTGCCATTGCCCGGGTGGTTGAAGAAGCTTTCTTT.

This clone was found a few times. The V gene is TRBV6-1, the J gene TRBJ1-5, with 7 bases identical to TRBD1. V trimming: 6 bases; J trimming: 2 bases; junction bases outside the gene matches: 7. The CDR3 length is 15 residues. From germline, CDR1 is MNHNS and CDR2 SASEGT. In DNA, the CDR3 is TGTGCCAGCAGACCAGGGGGGACTGGCAATCAGCCCCAGCATTTT. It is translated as CASRPGGTGNQPQHF.

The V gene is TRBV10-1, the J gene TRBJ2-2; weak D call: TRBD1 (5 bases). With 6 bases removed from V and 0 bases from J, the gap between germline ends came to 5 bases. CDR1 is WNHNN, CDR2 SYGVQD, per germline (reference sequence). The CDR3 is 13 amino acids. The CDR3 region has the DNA TGCGCCAGCAGGGACACGAACACCGGGGAGCTGTTTTTT. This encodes CASRDTNTGELFF.

The CDR3 sequence: CASSQSGTGFTQYF. CDR3 bases: TGTGCCAGCAGCCAGTCAGGGACTGGGTTCACTCAGTACTTC. This chain joins TRBV7-8 and TRBJ2-4, with D possibly TRBD2 on 6 matching bases. V gave up 5 bases and J gave up 12 bases, with 20 bases separating them. The V gene's germline CDR1 is SGHVS and CDR2 FQNEAQ. This CDR3 region has 14 residues.

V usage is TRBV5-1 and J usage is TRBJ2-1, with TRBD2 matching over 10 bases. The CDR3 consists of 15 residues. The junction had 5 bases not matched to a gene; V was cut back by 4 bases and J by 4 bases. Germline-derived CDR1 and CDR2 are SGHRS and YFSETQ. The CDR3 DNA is TGCGCCAGCAGCGCTTGGACTAGCGGTTACAATGAGCAGTTCTTC. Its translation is CASSAWTSGYNEQFF.

CDR3 loop: CASSLRQAIRGAFF. CDR3 DNA: TGTGCCAGCAGTTTACGGCAGGCCATAAGGGGGGCTTTCTTT. The chain links TRBV28 to TRBJ1-1, with D perhaps matching TRBD1 (6 bases). The CDR3 has 14 residues. The germline CDR1 and CDR2 sequences are MDHEN and SYDVKM. With 2 bases removed from V and 11 bases from J, the gap between germline ends came to 18 bases.

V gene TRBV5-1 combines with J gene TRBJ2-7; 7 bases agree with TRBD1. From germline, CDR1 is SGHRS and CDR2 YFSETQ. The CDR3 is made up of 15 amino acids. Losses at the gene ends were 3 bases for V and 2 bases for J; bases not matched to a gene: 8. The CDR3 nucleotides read TGCGCCAGCAGCTCGGCAGGGGGAGACACCTACGAGCAGTACTTC. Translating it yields CASSSAGGDTYEQYF.

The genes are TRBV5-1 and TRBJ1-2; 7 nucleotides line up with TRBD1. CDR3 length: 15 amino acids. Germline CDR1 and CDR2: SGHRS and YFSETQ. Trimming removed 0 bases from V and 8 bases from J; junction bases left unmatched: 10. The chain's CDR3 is CASSLGPGQPTGYTF. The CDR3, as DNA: TGCGCCAGCAGCTTGGGGCCGGGACAGCCGACCGGCTACACCTTC.

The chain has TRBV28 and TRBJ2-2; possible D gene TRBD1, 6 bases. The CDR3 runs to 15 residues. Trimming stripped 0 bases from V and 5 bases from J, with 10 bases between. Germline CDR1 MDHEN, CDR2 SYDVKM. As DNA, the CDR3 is TGTGCCAGCAGTTTATGGGGGGCTGGGACCGGGGAGCTGTTTTTT. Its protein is CASSLWGAGTGELFF.

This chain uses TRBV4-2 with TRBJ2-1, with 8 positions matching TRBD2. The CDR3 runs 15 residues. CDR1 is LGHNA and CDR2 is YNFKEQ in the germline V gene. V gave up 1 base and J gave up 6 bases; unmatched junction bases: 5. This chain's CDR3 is CASSQGASGSNEQFF. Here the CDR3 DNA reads TGTGCCAGCAGCCAAGGAGCGAGCGGGAGCAATGAGCAGTTCTTC.

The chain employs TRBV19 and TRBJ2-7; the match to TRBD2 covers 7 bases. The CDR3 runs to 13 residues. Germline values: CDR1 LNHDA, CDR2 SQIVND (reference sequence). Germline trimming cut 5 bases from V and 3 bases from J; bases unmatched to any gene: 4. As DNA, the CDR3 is TGTGCCAGTAGTGAGACTAGCCGCTACGAGCAGTACTTC. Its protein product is CASSETSRYEQYF.

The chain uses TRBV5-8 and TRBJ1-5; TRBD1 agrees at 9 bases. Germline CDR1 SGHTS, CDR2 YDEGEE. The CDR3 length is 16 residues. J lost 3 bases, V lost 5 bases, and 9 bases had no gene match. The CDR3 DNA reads TGTGCCAGCAGATCGCTCGGGACAGGGTCCAATCAGCCCCAGCATTTT. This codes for CASRSLGTGSNQPQHF. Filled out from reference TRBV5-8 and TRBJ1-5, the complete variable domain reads EAGVTQSPTHLIKTRGQQATLRCSPISGHTSVYWYQQALGLGLQFLLWYDEGEERNRGNFPPRFSGRQFPNYSSELNVNALELEDSALYLCASRSLGTGSNQPQHFGDGTRLSIL.

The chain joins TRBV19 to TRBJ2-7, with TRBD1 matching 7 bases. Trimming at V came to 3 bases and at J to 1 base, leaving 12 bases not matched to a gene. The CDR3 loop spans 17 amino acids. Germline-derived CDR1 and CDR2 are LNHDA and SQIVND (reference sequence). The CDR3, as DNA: TGTGCCAGTAGTATCTCCCTACAGGGGACAGAGTCCTACGAGCAGTACTTC. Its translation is CASSISLQGTESYEQYF. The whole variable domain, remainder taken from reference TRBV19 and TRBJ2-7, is DGGITQSPKYLFRKEGQNVTLSCEQNLNHDAMYWYRQDPGQGLRLIYYSQIVNDFQKGDIAEGYSVSREKKESFPLTVTSAQKNPTAFYLCASSISLQGTESYEQYFGPGTRLTVT.

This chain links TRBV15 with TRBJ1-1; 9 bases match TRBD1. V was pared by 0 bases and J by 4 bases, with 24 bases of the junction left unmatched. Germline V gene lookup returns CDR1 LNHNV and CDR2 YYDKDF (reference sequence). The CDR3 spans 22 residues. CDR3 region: CATSRDWAPSQGASYLGTEAFF. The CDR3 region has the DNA TGTGCCACCAGCAGAGATTGGGCACCCTCACAGGGGGCTTCATATTTGGGCACTGAAGCTTTCTTT.

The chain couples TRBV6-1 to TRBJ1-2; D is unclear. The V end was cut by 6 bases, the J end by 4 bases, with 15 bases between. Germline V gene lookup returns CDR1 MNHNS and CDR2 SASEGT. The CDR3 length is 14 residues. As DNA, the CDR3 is TGTGCCAGCAGCTCTCCGCCGGAGGTCTATGGCTACACCTTC. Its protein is CASSSPPEVYGYTF.

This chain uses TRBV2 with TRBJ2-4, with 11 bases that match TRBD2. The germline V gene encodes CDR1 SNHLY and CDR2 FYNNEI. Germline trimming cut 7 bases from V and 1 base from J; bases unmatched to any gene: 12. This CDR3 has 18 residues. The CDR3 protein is CASMGASGGRLAKNIQYF. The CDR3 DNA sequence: TGTGCCAGCATGGGGGCTAGCGGGGGGCGGTTGGCCAAAAACATTCAGTACTTC. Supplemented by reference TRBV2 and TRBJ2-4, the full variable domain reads EPEVTQTPSHQVTQMGQEVILRCVPISNHLYFYWYRQILGQKVEFLVSFYNNEISEKSEIFDDQFSVERPDGSNFTLKIRSTKLEDSAMYFCASMGASGGRLAKNIQYFGAGTRLSVL.

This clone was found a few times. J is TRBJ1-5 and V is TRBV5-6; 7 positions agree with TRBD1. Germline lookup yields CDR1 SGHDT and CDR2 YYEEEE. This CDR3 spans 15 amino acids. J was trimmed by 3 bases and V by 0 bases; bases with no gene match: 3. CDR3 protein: CASSLEDRVNQPQHF. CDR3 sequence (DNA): TGTGCCAGCAGCTTGGAAGACAGGGTCAATCAGCCCCAGCATTTT.

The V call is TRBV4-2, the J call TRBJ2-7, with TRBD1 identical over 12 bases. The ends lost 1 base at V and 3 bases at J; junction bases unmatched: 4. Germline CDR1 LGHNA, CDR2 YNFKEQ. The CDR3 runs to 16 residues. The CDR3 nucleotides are TGTGCCAGCAGCCAAGCCGGGACAGGGGGCAGCTACGAGCAGTACTTC. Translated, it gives CASSQAGTGGSYEQYF.

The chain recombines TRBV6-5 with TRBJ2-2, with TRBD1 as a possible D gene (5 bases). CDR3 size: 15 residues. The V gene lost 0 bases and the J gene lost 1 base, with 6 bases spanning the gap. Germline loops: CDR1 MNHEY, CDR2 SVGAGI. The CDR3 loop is CASSYSTENTGELFF. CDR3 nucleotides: TGTGCCAGCAGTTACTCGACAGAGAACACCGGGGAGCTGTTTTTT.

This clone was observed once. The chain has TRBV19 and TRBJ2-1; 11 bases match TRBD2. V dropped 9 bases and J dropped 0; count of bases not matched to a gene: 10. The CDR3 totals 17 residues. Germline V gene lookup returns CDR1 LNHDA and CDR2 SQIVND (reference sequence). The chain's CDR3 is CASQTLAGGRSYNEQFF. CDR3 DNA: TGTGCCAGCCAAACCCTAGCGGGGGGCCGCTCCTACAATGAGCAGTTCTTC.

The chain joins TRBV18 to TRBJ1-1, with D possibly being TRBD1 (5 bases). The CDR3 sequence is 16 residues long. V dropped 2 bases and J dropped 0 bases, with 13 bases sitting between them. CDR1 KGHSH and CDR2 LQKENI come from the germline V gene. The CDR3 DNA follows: TGTGCCAGCTCACCAACTTGGGGCCGGATGAACACTGAAGCTTTCTTT. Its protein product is CASSPTWGRMNTEAFF.

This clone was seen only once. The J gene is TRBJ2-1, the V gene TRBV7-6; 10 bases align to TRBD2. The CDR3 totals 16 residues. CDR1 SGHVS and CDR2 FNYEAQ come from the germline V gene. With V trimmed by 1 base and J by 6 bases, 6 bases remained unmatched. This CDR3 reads CASSLVGLAGANEQFF. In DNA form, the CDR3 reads TGTGCCAGCAGCTTAGTAGGGCTAGCGGGAGCCAATGAGCAGTTCTTC.

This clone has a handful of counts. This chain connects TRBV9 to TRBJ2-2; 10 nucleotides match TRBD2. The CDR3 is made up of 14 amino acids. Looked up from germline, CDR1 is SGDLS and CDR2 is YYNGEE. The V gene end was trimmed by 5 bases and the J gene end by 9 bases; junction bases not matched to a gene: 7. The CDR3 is CASSTAGGPRELFF. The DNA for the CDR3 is TGTGCCAGCAGTACAGCGGGGGGGCCGAGGGAGCTGTTTTTT.

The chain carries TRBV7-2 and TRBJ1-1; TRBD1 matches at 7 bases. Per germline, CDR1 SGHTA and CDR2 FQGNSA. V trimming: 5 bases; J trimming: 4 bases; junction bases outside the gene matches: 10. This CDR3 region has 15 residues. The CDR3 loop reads CASSPGGSGGTEAFF. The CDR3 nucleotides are TGTGCCAGCAGCCCAGGGGGGAGCGGGGGCACTGAAGCTTTCTTT.

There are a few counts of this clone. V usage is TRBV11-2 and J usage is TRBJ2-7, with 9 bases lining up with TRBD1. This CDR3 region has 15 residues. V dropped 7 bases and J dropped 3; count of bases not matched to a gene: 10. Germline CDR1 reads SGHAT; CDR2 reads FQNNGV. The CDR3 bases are TGTGCCAGCACGCTTCAGACAGGGGGTAGCTACGAGCAGTACTTC. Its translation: CASTLQTGGSYEQYF.

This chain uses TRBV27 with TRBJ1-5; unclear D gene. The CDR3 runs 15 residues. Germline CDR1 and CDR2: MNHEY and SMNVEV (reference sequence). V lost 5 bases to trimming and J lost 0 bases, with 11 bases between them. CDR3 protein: CASSPRTDSNQPQHF. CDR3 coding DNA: TGTGCCAGCAGTCCCCGCACAGATAGCAATCAGCCCCAGCATTTT.

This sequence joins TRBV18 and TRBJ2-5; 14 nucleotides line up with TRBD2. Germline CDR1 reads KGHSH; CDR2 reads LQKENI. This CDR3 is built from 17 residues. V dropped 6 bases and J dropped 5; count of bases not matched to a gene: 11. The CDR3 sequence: CASSGPGLAGEMETQYF. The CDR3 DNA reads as TGTGCCAGCTCCGGCCCGGGACTAGCGGGAGAGATGGAGACCCAGTACTTC.

The CDR3 DNA is TGTGCCAGTAGTATAGGTACAGGGGGTAGCGCAGATACGCAGTATTTT. Amino acids: CASSIGTGGSADTQYF. The rearrangement uses TRBV19 and TRBJ2-3, with TRBD1 identical over 8 bases. The germline gives CDR1 LNHDA, CDR2 SQIVND (reference sequence). V lost 1 base, J lost 4 bases, and 7 bases stayed unmatched. The CDR3 is 16 amino acids.

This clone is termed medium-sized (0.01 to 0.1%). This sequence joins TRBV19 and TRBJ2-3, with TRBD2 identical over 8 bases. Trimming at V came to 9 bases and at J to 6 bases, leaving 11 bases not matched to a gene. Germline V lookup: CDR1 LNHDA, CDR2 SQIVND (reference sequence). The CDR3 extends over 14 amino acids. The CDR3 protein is CASAKAGEADTQYF. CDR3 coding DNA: TGTGCCAGCGCTAAAGCGGGAGAAGCGGATACGCAGTATTTT.